What follows are 12 T cell receptor beta chains derived from one specimen sequenced in a study of HIV-infected patients and healthy controls. In TCRdb, the 5' RACE reads were re-called with MiXCR into one record per CDR3 protein. The sample lists 15,000 to 20,000 distinct CDR3 sequences; about 19% were seen once. Input material: CD8+ T cells from blood. These TCRs come from a human donor in good health.

This chain links TRBV12-3 or TRBV12-4 with TRBJ2-7; 9 bases align to TRBD2. CDR3 length: 14 residues. V shed 7 bases and J 4 bases; nucleotides not matched to a gene: 8. The CDR3 reads CASNPPGLAYEQYF. The CDR3 nucleotides are TGTGCCAGCAATCCTCCGGGACTAGCTTACGAGCAGTACTTC.

This clonotype is medium-sized (0.01 to 0.1%) within its sample. The chain has TRBV5-1 and TRBJ2-1; D perhaps matches TRBD2 (6 bases). This CDR3 is 14 amino acids long. The V end was cut by 5 bases, the J end by 1 base, with 10 bases between. CDR1 and CDR2 (germline): SGHRS, YFSETQ. The CDR3 loop is CASREEGSYNEQFF. CDR3 nucleotide sequence: TGCGCCAGCAGGGAGGAGGGGTCCTACAATGAGCAGTTCTTC.

The gene calls are TRBV6-5 and TRBJ1-1; D is possibly TRBD1 (5 bases). From germline, CDR1 is MNHEY and CDR2 SVGAGI. The CDR3 spans 14 residues. V lost 3 bases, J lost 4 bases, and 12 bases lay in between. The CDR3 region is CASSYSTASTEAFF. As DNA, the CDR3 is TGTGCCAGCAGTTATTCGACAGCGTCCACTGAAGCTTTCTTT.

This clonotype was seen many times. The V call is TRBV27, the J call TRBJ2-7; D call uncertain. V gave up 3 bases and J gave up 4 bases, with 7 bases separating them. The V gene's germline CDR1 is MNHEY and CDR2 SMNVEV (reference sequence). CDR3 length: 12 residues. CDR3 residues: CASSFGGYEQYF. CDR3 nucleotide sequence: TGTGCCAGCAGTTTCGGTGGGTACGAGCAGTACTTC.

In this sample, this clonotype turned up a few times. This chain joins TRBV20-1 and TRBJ1-6; D call uncertain. The CDR3 totals 16 residues. Germline CDR1 reads DFQATT; CDR2 reads SNEGSKA (reference sequence). Trimming took off 2 bases at V and 0 bases at J, with 11 bases between the two ends. The chain's CDR3 is CSARPDISSYNSPLHF. The CDR3 DNA is TGCAGTGCTAGACCCGACATAAGCTCCTATAATTCACCCCTCCACTTT.

This rearrangement joins TRBV5-6 to TRBJ2-3; a possible D gene is TRBD2 (6 bases). Deletions cut 0 bases from V and 4 bases from J, with 15 bases between. From germline, CDR1 is SGHDT and CDR2 YYEEEE. This CDR3 comprises 16 residues. CDR3: CASSLVGTFLADTQYF. In DNA form, the CDR3 reads TGTGCCAGCAGCTTGGTCGGGACTTTTCTAGCAGATACGCAGTATTTT.

This clonotype has at least ten counts. J is TRBJ2-7 and V is TRBV2, with D perhaps being TRBD1 or TRBD2 (5 bases each). Between the trimmed V and J ends, which lost 2 bases and 3 bases, there was a span of 11 bases. Germline V gene lookup returns CDR1 SNHLY and CDR2 FYNNEI. The CDR3 covers 14 residues. The CDR3 spells CASSETGTLYEQYF. For the CDR3, the DNA is TGTGCCAGCAGTGAAACCGGGACCCTCTACGAGCAGTACTTC.

Many counts were recorded for this clonotype. The chain combines TRBV3-1 with TRBJ2-5; 10 positions agree with TRBD2. J gave up 2 bases and V 4 bases, and 10 bases lay outside the gene matches. Per germline, CDR1 LGHDT and CDR2 YNNKEL (reference sequence). There are 17 residues in the CDR3. CDR3 sequence: CASSPGLATAGQETQYF. The CDR3 DNA is TGTGCCAGCAGCCCGGGACTAGCGACCGCCGGACAAGAGACCCAGTACTTC.

This clonotype was counted between two and nine times. The chain joins TRBV7-9 to TRBJ1-6, with unresolved D. The CDR3 has 17 residues. V lost 2 bases, J lost 2 bases, and 13 bases lay in between. Germline lookup yields CDR1 SEHNR and CDR2 FQNEAQ (reference sequence). The CDR3 loop reads CASSLTVPGTYNSPLHF. In nucleotides, the CDR3 is TGTGCCAGCAGCTTAACTGTTCCGGGCACCTATAATTCACCCCTCCACTTT. The full variable domain, its missing parts supplied by reference TRBV7-9 and TRBJ1-6, is DTGVSQNPRHKITKRGQNVTFRCDPISEHNRLYWYRQTLGQGPEFLTYFQNEAQLEKSRLLSDRFSAERPKGSFSTLEIQRTEQGDSAMYLCASSLTVPGTYNSPLHFGNGTRLTVT.

This clonotype has only a few counts. The V call is TRBV30, the J call TRBJ2-2; no definite D call. This CDR3 comprises 15 residues. The V gene lost 2 bases and the J gene lost 5 bases, with 15 bases spanning the gap. CDR1 is GTSNPN and CDR2 is SVGIG in the germline V gene (reference sequence). In nucleotides, the CDR3 is TGTGCCTGGAGTTACCCGGAAGCAGCAACCGGGGAGCTGTTTTTT. This sequence encodes CAWSYPEAATGELFF.

This clonotype appeared many times. The chain combines TRBV14 with TRBJ2-2; D is ambiguous. CDR3 length: 14 residues. Germline loops: CDR1 SGHDN, CDR2 FVKESK. V lost 4 bases to trimming and J lost 1 base, with 7 bases between them. The DNA of the CDR3 is TGTGCCAGCAGCCTGACTCAGAACACCGGGGAGCTGTTTTTT. This gives the protein CASSLTQNTGELFF. Based on the CDR3 plus reference TRBV14 and TRBJ2-2, the full variable domain is EAGVTQFPSHSVIEKGQTVTLRCDPISGHDNLYWYRRVMGKEIKFLLHFVKESKQDESGMPNNRFLAERTGGTYSTLKVQPAELEDSGVYFCASSLTQNTGELFFGEGSRLTVL.

This clonotype has at least ten counts. The V call is TRBV11-1, the J call TRBJ2-1; D may correspond to TRBD1 or TRBD2 (5 bases each). Germline V lookup: CDR1 SGHAT, CDR2 FQDESV (reference sequence). Trimming stripped 3 bases from V and 6 bases from J, with 15 bases between. The length of the CDR3 is 15 residues. CDR3 residues: CASSFRGANGNEQFF. The CDR3 coding sequence is TGTGCCAGCAGCTTTAGAGGGGCAAATGGCAATGAGCAGTTCTTC. Based on the CDR3 plus reference TRBV11-1 and TRBJ2-1, the full variable domain is EAEVAQSPRYKITEKSQAVAFWCDPISGHATLYWYRQILGQGPELLVQFQDESVVDDSQLPKDRFSAERLKGVDSTLKIQPAELGDSAMYLCASSFRGANGNEQFFGPGTRLTVL.